The present TCR beta chain was sequenced within a study of cytomegalovirus exposure and HLA in healthy donors. The PCR was carried out with 60 Vbeta primers and 13 Jbeta primers. The protocol was immunoSEQ multiplex PCR, while the TCRdb copy is restricted to in-frame clones and leaves out a portion. The sample lists about 100,000 clones, 74% occurring once. V was clipped by 8 bases and J by 8 bases, with 16 bases between them. Germline CDR1 is SGHTA and CDR2 is FQGTGA. The CDR3 runs to 14 residues. The chain links TRBV7-3 to TRBJ1-6; a possible D gene is TRBD1 (6 bases). Sequenced sample: PBMCs. The receptor was isolated from a middle-aged woman in good health and CMV-seropositive. Here the CDR3 reads CASAPGQGYSPLHF. The DNA for the CDR3 is TGTGCCAGCGCCCCTGGGCAGGGGTATTCACCCCTCCACTTT.